These 3 T cell receptor beta chains were all obtained from the same sample, sequenced in a study of monozygotic twins with inflammatory bowel disease. TCRdb reanalyzed the 5' RACE reads, giving one entry per CDR3 protein sequence and no DNA. This sample's table has about 160,000 distinct CDR3 sequences. The sample was blood. The origin of the receptors is a human donor with ulcerative colitis or Crohn's disease, or a healthy co-twin of an affected twin (not recorded which).

This sequence joins TRBV6-6 and TRBJ1-2. The CDR3 length is 13 residues. CDR1 is MNHNY and CDR2 is SVGAGI in the germline V gene (reference sequence). CDR3 sequence: CASSYLTNYVYTF.

The chain couples TRBV28 to TRBJ2-6. Germline V gives CDR1 MDHEN, CDR2 SYDVKM. This CDR3 has 13 residues. The CDR3 sequence is CASRESGANVLTF.

The chain is built from TRBV13 and TRBJ2-7. The germline CDR1 and CDR2 sequences are PRHDT and FYEKMQ (reference sequence). This CDR3 has 13 amino acids. The CDR3 here is CASSAQVTYEQYF.